The T cell receptor (beta chain) under discussion was sequenced for a study of blood T cell repertoires in COVID-19. Overall study: T cells, B-cell-depleted T cells, or PBMCs provided the cDNA or gDNA that served as material.

Sequencing used immunoSEQ multiplex PCR; TCRdb keeps in-frame clones, though not all of them. The top ten hold about a third of the sample, which has 80,000 or so clones, around 83% seen once. The CDR3 is 15 amino acids. V trimming: 4 bases; J trimming: 2 bases; junction bases outside the gene matches: 10. Germline CDR1 GTSNPN, CDR2 SVGIG (reference sequence). V is TRBV30 and J is TRBJ2-5; 7 bases line up with TRBD2. Source material: peripheral blood. This clonotype was obtained from a woman aged 70-85 years with acute or convalescent COVID-19. In DNA form, the CDR3 reads TGTGCCTGGACCCCGGGGACTACACTTCAAGAGACCCAGTACTTC. This codes for CAWTPGTTLQETQYF.